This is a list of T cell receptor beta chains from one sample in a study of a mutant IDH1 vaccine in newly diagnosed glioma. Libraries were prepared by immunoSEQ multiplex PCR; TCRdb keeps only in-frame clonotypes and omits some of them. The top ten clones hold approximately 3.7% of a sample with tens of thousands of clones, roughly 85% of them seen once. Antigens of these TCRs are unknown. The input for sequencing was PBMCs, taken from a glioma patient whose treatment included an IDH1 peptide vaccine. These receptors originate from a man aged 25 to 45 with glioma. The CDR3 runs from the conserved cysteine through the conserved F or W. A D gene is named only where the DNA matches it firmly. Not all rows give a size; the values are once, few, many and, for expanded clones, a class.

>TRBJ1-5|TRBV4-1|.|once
CASSQDMGGSNQPQHF
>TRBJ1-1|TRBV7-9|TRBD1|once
CASSWGQAMNTEAFF
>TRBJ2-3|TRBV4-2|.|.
CASSQDGEPSPDTQYF
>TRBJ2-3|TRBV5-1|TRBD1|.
CASSQHQGAATDTQYF
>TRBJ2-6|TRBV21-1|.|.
CASKGVAGDSGANVLTF
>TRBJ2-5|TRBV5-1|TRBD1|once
CASSLTGVGQETQYF
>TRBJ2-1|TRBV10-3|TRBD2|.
CAISAIAGGRNEQFF
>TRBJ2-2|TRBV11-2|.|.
CASSLVPGNTGELFF
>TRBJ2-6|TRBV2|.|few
CASSSRQYSGANVLTF
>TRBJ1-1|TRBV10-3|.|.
CAISEGLGFSGNTEAFF
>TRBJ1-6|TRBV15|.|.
CATSRDGQRNSPLHF
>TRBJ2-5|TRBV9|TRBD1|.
CASSARDRQETQYF
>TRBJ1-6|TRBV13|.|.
CASSRRNYNSPLHF
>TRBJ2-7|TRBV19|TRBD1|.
CASSQRQGAGEQYF
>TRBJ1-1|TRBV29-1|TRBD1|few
CSVRTGNTEAFF
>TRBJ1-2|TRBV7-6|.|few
CASSLSGLNYGYTF
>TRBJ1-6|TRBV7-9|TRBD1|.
CASSPIRDRPSSNSPLHF
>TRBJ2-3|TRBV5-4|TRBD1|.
CASSPGQASTDTQYF
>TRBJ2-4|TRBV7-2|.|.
CASSFAGKAKNIQYF
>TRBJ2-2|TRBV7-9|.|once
CASSLGSSNTGELFF
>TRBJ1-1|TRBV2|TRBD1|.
CASSPRTGTNTEAFF
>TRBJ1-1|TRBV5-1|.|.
CASSPDVMNTEAFF
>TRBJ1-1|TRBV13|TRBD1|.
CASSYKGQGGEAFF
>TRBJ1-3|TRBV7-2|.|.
CASREQAYSGNTIYF
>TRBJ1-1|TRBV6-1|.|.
CASVPGATTEAFF
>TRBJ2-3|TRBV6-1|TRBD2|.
CASSPLAGGTDTQYF
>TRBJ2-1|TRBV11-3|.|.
CASSLGVWDNEQFF
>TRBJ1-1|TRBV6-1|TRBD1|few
CASSDRVKAFF
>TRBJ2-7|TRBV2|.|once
CASFTGTTYEQYF
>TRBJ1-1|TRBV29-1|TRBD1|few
CSVVEQGAEAFF
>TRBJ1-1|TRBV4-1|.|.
CASSPTNAWDTEAFF
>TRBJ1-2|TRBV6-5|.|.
CASSSRFQEDYGYTF
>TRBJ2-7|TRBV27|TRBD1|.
CASSSVDRGRDYEQYF
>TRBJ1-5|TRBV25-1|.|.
CASRAPGGGQPQHF
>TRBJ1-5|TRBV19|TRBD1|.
CASSPLQGAEQPQHF
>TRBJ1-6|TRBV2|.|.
CASSDSLPGNSPLHF